Listed here are 27 T cell receptor beta chains from one sample, sequenced in a study of blood T cell repertoires in COVID-19. The method was immunoSEQ multiplex PCR; TCRdb's version includes in-frame clones alone and lacks a portion of them. The data show approximately 61,000 clones, approximately 79% seen once. The sample consisted of peripheral blood. Every receptor here comes from a woman in her 70s with acute or convalescent COVID-19.

This clone has just one count. V is TRBV2 and J is TRBJ1-6, with a tentative D call TRBD1 (5 bases). The CDR3 sequence is 15 residues long. CDR1 is SNHLY and CDR2 is FYNNEI in the germline V gene. Between the trimmed V and J ends, which lost 2 bases and 12 bases, there was a span of 17 bases. Written as DNA, the CDR3 is TGTGCCAGCAGTGAAAGCGTCAGCGCCAGGGAACCCCTCCACTTT. It codes for CASSESVSAREPLHF.

This clone was detected once. The rearrangement links TRBV7-2 to TRBJ2-5; 7 bases agree with TRBD2. Germline trimming cut 6 bases from V and 0 bases from J; bases unmatched to any gene: 7. CDR1 and CDR2 (germline): SGHTA, FQGNSA. CDR3 length equals 15 residues. The DNA for the CDR3 is TGTGCCAGCAGTCCCGGGACTACGTACCAAGAGACCCAGTACTTC. This codes for CASSPGTTYQETQYF.

The V call is TRBV7-2, the J call TRBJ1-2; D uncertain. CDR3 length: 14 amino acids. The ends were cut back, 1 base at V and 4 bases at J, with 10 bases in the middle. In germline, CDR1 is SGHTA, CDR2 FQGNSA. The CDR3 sequence: CASSLDGGFYGYTF. DNA of the CDR3: TGTGCCAGCAGCTTAGACGGCGGCTTCTATGGCTACACCTTC.

The sample holds a few counts of this clone. Written as DNA, the CDR3 is TGTGCCAGCAGCCAGGGGGCGGGGGGGTCTGTGGAGACCCAGTACTTC. It specifies CASSQGAGGSVETQYF. The chain joins TRBV5-4 to TRBJ2-5; D may be TRBD2 (9 bases). In germline, CDR1 is SGHNT, CDR2 YYREEE (reference sequence). This CDR3 region has 16 residues. The ends were cut back, 4 bases at V and 5 bases at J, with 21 bases in the middle.

This clone was observed a handful of times. CDR3 loop: CASNGANTEAFF. In nucleotides, the CDR3 is TGTGCCAGCAACGGAGCTAACACTGAAGCTTTCTTT. This chain uses TRBV28 with TRBJ1-1, with D unresolved. This CDR3 has 12 amino acids. The germline CDR1 and CDR2 sequences are MDHEN and SYDVKM. With 7 bases removed from V and 2 bases from J, the gap between germline ends came to 8 bases.

The chain recombines TRBV7-9 with TRBJ1-1; the match to TRBD1 covers 8 bases. There are 15 residues in the CDR3. CDR1 and CDR2 from the germline V gene are SEHNR and FQNEAQ (reference sequence). With V trimmed by 6 bases and J by 1 base, 7 bases remained unmatched. The CDR3 DNA follows: TGTGCCAGCAGTCGGACAGGGTTTACGAACACTGAAGCTTTCTTT. Translated: CASSRTGFTNTEAFF.

This clone showed up just a few times. The rearrangement uses TRBV5-4 and TRBJ1-1; 7 nucleotides line up with TRBD1. Losses at the gene ends were 0 bases for V and 4 bases for J; bases not matched to a gene: 6. The CDR3 has 15 amino acids. CDR1 and CDR2 (germline): SGHNT, YYREEE (reference sequence). DNA of the CDR3: TGTGCCAGCAGCTTGGATCCAGGGGGGAGCACTGAAGCTTTCTTT. Residues: CASSLDPGGSTEAFF.

The genes are TRBV2 and TRBJ1-1; D is uncertain. Germline V CDR1 and CDR2: SNHLY, FYNNEI. This CDR3 comprises 12 residues. The V and J ends lost 7 bases and 2 bases respectively, with 8 bases between them. The DNA of the CDR3 is TGTGCCAGCACCCCGTATAACACTGAAGCTTTCTTT. Amino acid sequence: CASTPYNTEAFF.

This chain connects TRBV4-2 to TRBJ2-1; 10 bases map to TRBD2. Germline assignment: CDR1 LGHNA and CDR2 YNFKEQ. The CDR3 is 14 amino acids. V shed 0 bases, J shed 8 bases, and the junction held 1 base outside the gene matches. The CDR3 reads CASSQDLAGDEQFF. CDR3 in DNA: TGTGCCAGCAGCCAAGATCTAGCGGGGGATGAGCAGTTCTTC.

The chain joins TRBV5-1 to TRBJ2-7, with TRBD2 matching over 8 bases. CDR1 is SGHRS and CDR2 is YFSETQ in the germline V gene. The CDR3 runs 15 residues. With V trimmed by 10 bases and J by 0 bases, 12 bases remained unmatched. The CDR3 DNA reads TGCGCCCGCCGCCGGGGGGGGGCTGGCTCCTACGAGCAGTACTTC. As protein: CARRRGGAGSYEQYF.

Points on this clone: The same CDR3 arises from other DNA sequences in this sample as well. The gene calls are TRBV5-5 and TRBJ1-3; TRBD1 matches 7 bases. The J segment lost 4 bases and the V segment lost 4 bases, leaving 5 bases of the junction unmatched. The CDR3 consists of 14 residues. In germline, CDR1 is SGHKS, CDR2 YYEKEE (reference sequence). CDR3 nucleotide sequence: TGTGCCAGCAGCACTACAGGGGCAGGAAACACCATATATTTT. Translating gives CASSTTGAGNTIYF.

The genes are TRBV30 and TRBJ2-5, with D unclear. CDR1 and CDR2 (germline): GTSNPN, SVGIG (reference sequence). The CDR3 extends over 11 amino acids. The V end lost 5 bases, the J end lost 0 bases, and 4 bases lay between the germline ends. CDR3 sequence reads: CAWADQETQYF. CDR3 coding DNA: TGTGCCTGGGCGGACCAAGAGACCCAGTACTTC.

The chain links TRBV5-4 to TRBJ2-7; a weak D match, TRBD2 (7 bases). Germline-derived CDR1 and CDR2 are SGHNT and YYREEE (reference sequence). The CDR3 loop spans 13 amino acids. Deletions cut 6 bases from V and 5 bases from J, with 15 bases between. The CDR3 DNA reads as TGTGCCAGCAAGCGTGGGGGGGCCGACGAGCAGTACTTC. As protein: CASKRGGADEQYF.

The chain is built from TRBV18 and TRBJ1-2, with 11 bases that match TRBD1. The CDR3 extends over 17 amino acids. The trim removed 4 bases at V and 3 bases at J, leaving 10 bases unmatched. The germline V gene has CDR1 KGHSH and CDR2 LQKENI. The CDR3 region has the DNA TGTGCCAGCTCACTATCGCCCGGGACAGGGGGTGACTATGGCTACACCTTC. Translation: CASSLSPGTGGDYGYTF.

The chain employs TRBV5-5 and TRBJ1-1, with D maybe TRBD1 (6 bases). CDR3 length: 16 amino acids. Trimming pared 4 bases from V and 0 bases from J, leaving 16 bases between. The germline V gene encodes CDR1 SGHKS and CDR2 YYEKEE (reference sequence). CDR3 sequence (DNA): TGTGCCAGCAGCCCAAGCGGACAGTACATGAACACTGAAGCTTTCTTT. This sequence encodes CASSPSGQYMNTEAFF.

This clone was seen once. The chain joins TRBV7-8 to TRBJ2-1; perhaps TRBD1 as D (6 bases). The V gene's germline CDR1 is SGHVS and CDR2 FQNEAQ. The CDR3 sequence is 13 residues long. Between the trimmed V and J ends, which lost 5 bases and 4 bases, there was a span of 9 bases. The CDR3, as DNA: TGTGCCAGCAGCCGGGACAAGTACAATGAGCAGTTCTTC. Protein: CASSRDKYNEQFF. Full variable domain (rest looked up from reference TRBV7-8 and TRBJ2-1): GAGVSQSPRYKVAKRGQDVALRCDPISGHVSLFWYQQALGQGPEFLTYFQNEAQLDKSGLPSDRFFAERPEGSVSTLKIQRTQQEDSAVYLCASSRDKYNEQFFGPGTRLTVL.

This clone was detected only a few times. The chain uses TRBV2 and TRBJ1-1; D not certain. Germline V gene lookup returns CDR1 SNHLY and CDR2 FYNNEI. Between the trimmed V and J ends, which lost 7 bases and 6 bases, there was a span of 21 bases. The CDR3 has 15 residues. The CDR3 DNA sequence: TGTGCCAGCATTAATAGTCTTGGGAGGAGGTCTGAAGCTTTCTTT. Protein: CASINSLGRRSEAFF. The full variable domain, with the rest looked up from reference TRBV2 and TRBJ1-1, is EPEVTQTPSHQVTQMGQEVILRCVPISNHLYFYWYRQILGQKVEFLVSFYNNEISEKSEIFDDQFSVERPDGSNFTLKIRSTKLEDSAMYFCASINSLGRRSEAFFGQGTRLTVV.

CDR3 nucleotides: TGTGCCAGCAGTGAATCTCGAGAGACCCAGTACTTC. Amino acid sequence: CASSESRETQYF. The chain links TRBV2 to TRBJ2-5; D remains unclear. The germline V gene encodes CDR1 SNHLY and CDR2 FYNNEI. This CDR3 region has 12 residues. Trimming cost V 2 bases and J 4 bases, with 5 bases left between them.

The V call is TRBV5-1, the J call TRBJ1-2, with 8 nucleotides matching TRBD1. V lost 0 bases to trimming and J lost 2 bases; unmatched junction nucleotides: 0. Germline values: CDR1 SGHRS, CDR2 YFSETQ. CDR3 size: 14 residues. The CDR3 loop is CASSLGTGNYGYTF. In DNA form, the CDR3 reads TGCGCCAGCAGCTTGGGGACAGGGAACTATGGCTACACCTTC.

The J gene is TRBJ2-7, the V gene TRBV5-6, with D perhaps matching TRBD2 (7 bases). V lost 5 bases and J lost 5, with 20 bases in between. Germline V gene sequence: CDR1 SGHDT, CDR2 YYEEEE. This CDR3 comprises 15 residues. CDR3 sequence: CASRQQGGGANEQYF. The CDR3 DNA is TGTGCCAGCAGACAACAGGGAGGGGGGGCTAACGAGCAGTACTTC.

CDR3 in DNA: TGTGCCAGCAGCCAAGAGGGCGGGACTAGCGGACTGAACACCGGGGAGCTGTTTTTT. Encoded protein: CASSQEGGTSGLNTGELFF. The chain recombines TRBV4-2 with TRBJ2-2, with 11 bases lining up with TRBD2. The ends lost 0 bases at V and 1 base at J; junction bases unmatched: 7. The CDR3 is 19 residues long. The germline CDR1 and CDR2 sequences are LGHNA and YNFKEQ.

V gene TRBV24-1 combines with J gene TRBJ2-1; 14 positions agree with TRBD2. The ends lost 4 bases at V and 6 bases at J; junction bases unmatched: 19. CDR3 length: 21 amino acids. Germline CDR1 KGHDR, CDR2 SFDVKD. CDR3 region: CATSDRTSGGSIFPYCNEQFF. The CDR3 nucleotides are TGTGCCACCAGTGACCGGACTAGCGGGGGGTCCATTTTCCCTTACTGCAATGAGCAGTTCTTC.

The chain is built from TRBV9 and TRBJ1-3; a possible D gene is TRBD1 (6 bases). Per the germline V gene, CDR1 is SGDLS and CDR2 is YYNGEE. V lost 1 base and J 1 base, leaving 12 bases between the germline ends. This CDR3 contains 16 residues. CDR3 sequence reads: CASSVIPQGSGNTIYF. The CDR3 nucleotides read TGTGCCAGCAGCGTAATACCTCAGGGGTCTGGAAACACCATATATTTT.

The V gene is TRBV19, the J gene TRBJ2-5; unclear D gene. Germline V gives CDR1 LNHDA, CDR2 SQIVND (reference sequence). The CDR3 is made up of 15 amino acids. The V gene lost 3 bases and the J gene lost 4 bases, with 15 bases spanning the gap. Here the CDR3 reads CASSIGANLVETQYF. The CDR3 region has the DNA TGTGCCAGTAGTATTGGTGCGAACCTCGTAGAGACCCAGTACTTC.

The rearrangement uses TRBV3-1 (or the pseudogene TRBV3-2) and TRBJ1-5; D not resolved. Per the germline V gene, CDR1 is LGHDT and CDR2 is YNNKEL (reference sequence). This CDR3 is 14 amino acids long. V was pared by 0 bases and J by 7 bases, with 10 bases between. The CDR3 reads CASSQDGPGQPQHF. Written as DNA, the CDR3 is TGTGCCAGCAGCCAAGACGGCCCGGGACAGCCCCAGCATTTT.

The genes are TRBV29-1 and TRBJ2-7; 10 bases agree with TRBD1. V shed 6 bases, J shed 0 bases, and the junction held 5 bases outside the gene matches. The germline V gene encodes CDR1 SQVTM and CDR2 ANQGSEA. The CDR3 extends over 14 amino acids. This CDR3 reads CSVSRQGASYEQYF. CDR3 bases: TGCAGCGTGAGCCGACAGGGGGCCTCCTACGAGCAGTACTTC.

The rearrangement links TRBV5-1 to TRBJ2-1; the match to TRBD1 covers 10 bases. Germline V gene lookup returns CDR1 SGHRS and CDR2 YFSETQ. V lost 4 bases, J lost 4 bases, and 11 bases stayed unmatched. The CDR3 runs 17 residues. CDR3 in amino acids: CASSITGQGLTYNEQFF. The CDR3 DNA sequence: TGCGCCAGCAGCATAACGGGACAGGGGCTAACATACAATGAGCAGTTCTTC.